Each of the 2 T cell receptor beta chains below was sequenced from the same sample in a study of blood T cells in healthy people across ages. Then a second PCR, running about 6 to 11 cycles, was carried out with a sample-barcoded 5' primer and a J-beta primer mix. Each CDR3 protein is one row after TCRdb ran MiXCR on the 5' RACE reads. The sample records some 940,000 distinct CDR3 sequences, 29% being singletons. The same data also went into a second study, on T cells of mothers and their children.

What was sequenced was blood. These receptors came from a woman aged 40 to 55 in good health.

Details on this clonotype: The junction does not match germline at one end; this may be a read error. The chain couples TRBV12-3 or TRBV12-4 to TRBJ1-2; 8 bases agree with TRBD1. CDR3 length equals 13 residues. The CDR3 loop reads CACSPDRVGGYTF. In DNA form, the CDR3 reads TGTGCCTGCAGTCCGGACAGGGTGGGCGGCTACACCTTC.

The CDR3 sequence: CASSFEARQDYSYEQYF. CDR3 nucleotide sequence: TGTGCCAGCAGTTTCGAGGCGCGGCAGGATTACTCCTACGAGCAGTACTTC. The V and J genes are TRBV28 and TRBJ2-7, with no clear D. This CDR3 is built from 17 residues. Trimming stripped 3 bases from V and 0 bases from J, with 18 bases between. Germline loops: CDR1 MDHEN, CDR2 SYDVKM.